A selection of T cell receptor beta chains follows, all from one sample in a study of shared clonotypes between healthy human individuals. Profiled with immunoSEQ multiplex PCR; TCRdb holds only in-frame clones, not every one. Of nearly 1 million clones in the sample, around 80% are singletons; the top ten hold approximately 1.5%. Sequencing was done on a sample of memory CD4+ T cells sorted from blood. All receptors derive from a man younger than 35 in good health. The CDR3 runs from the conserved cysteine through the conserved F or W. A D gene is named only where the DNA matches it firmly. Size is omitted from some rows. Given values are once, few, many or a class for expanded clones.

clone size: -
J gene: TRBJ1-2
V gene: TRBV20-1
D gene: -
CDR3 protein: CSAILAHGYTF
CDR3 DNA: TGCAGTGCTATCCTGGCCCATGGCTACACCTTC

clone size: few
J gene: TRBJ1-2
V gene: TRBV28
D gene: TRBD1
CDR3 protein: CASSSPPYRGQDGYTF
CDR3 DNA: TGTGCCAGCAGTTCCCCACCATACAGGGGGCAGGATGGCTACACCTTC

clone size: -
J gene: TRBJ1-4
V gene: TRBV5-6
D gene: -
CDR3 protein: CASQGTTNEKLFF
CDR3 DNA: TGTGCCAGCCAGGGGACAACTAATGAAAAACTGTTTTTT

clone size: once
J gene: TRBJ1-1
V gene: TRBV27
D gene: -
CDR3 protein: CASKATGQSEAFF
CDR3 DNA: TGTGCCAGCAAAGCTACAGGGCAGAGTGAAGCTTTCTTT

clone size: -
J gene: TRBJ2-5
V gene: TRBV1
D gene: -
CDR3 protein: CTSSQDGGRYQETQYF
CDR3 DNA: TGCACCAGCAGCCAAGATGGGGGACGGTACCAAGAGACCCAGTACTTC

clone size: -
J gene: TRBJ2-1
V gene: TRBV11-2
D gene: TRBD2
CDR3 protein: CASSLTGGAGNEQFF
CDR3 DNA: TGTGCCAGCAGCTTAACCGGGGGGGCCGGAAATGAGCAGTTCTTC

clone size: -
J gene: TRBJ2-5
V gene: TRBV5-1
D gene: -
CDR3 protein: CASSPQGQETQYF
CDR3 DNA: TGCGCCAGCAGCCCTCAGGGTCAGGAGACCCAGTACTTC

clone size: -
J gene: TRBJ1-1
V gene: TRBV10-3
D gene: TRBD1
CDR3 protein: CAISQDRGNTEAFF
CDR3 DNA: TGTGCCATCAGTCAGGACAGGGGGAATACTGAAGCTTTCTTT

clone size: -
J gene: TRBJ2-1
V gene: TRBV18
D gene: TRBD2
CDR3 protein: CASSPGLAGGGEQFF
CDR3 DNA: TGTGCCAGCTCACCAGGACTAGCGGGGGGCGGTGAGCAGTTCTTC

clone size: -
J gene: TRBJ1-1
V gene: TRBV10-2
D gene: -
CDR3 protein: CASSDGGGINTEAFF
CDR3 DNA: TGCGCCAGCAGTGATGGGGGGGGAATTAACACTGAAGCTTTCTTT

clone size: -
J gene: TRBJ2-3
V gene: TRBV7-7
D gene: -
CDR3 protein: CASSPRPSDTQYF
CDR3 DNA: TGTGCTAGCAGCCCGCGACCCTCAGATACGCAGTATTTT

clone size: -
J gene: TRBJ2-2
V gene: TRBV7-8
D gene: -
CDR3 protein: CASSLRQTGELFF
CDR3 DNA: TGTGCCAGCAGCTTACGGCAGACCGGGGAGCTGTTTTTT

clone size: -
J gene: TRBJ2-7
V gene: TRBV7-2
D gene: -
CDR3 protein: CASSRGRSGFYEQYF
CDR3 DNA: TGTGCCAGCAGCCGGGGGAGGTCGGGCTTCTACGAGCAGTACTTC

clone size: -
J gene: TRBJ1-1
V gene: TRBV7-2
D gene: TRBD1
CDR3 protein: CASSYRQGVNTEAFF
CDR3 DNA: TGTGCCAGCAGCTACCGACAGGGGGTGAACACTGAAGCTTTCTTT

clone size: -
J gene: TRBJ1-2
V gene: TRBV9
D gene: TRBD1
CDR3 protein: CASSILGQAGGYTF
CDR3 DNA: TGTGCCAGCAGCATCCTCGGACAGGCGGGTGGCTACACCTTC

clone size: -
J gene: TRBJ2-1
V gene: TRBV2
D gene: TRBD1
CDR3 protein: CASSRDRGSYNEQFF
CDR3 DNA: TGTGCCAGCAGTCGCGACAGGGGTTCCTACAATGAGCAGTTCTTC